In this sample, the clone carrying this T cell receptor (beta chain) turned up many times. Its target is not known. The CDR3 covers 16 residues. Trimming stripped 1 base from V and 5 bases from J, with 14 bases between. Germline CDR1 and CDR2: SEHNR and FQNEAQ (reference sequence). Treatment indicated: 15 to 20 received Ad26.COV2.S at low or high dose, single or two shots; 5 received placebo; per-sample allocation not given. At day 63 after the first vaccine or placebo injection, samples were drawn. This record belongs to a study of Ad26.COV2.S vaccination and SARS-CoV-2 variants. Study observations and caveats: There was reportedly substantial breadth in spike-specific CD8+ and CD4+ T cell responses after vaccination. Vaccine recipients showed a spike-specific TCR breadth that was higher than in placebo recipients. Vaccine recipients and placebo recipients showed similar non-spike TCR breadth.

Profiled with immunoSEQ multiplex PCR; TCRdb holds only in-frame clones, not every one. The sample has fewer than 500,000 clones, 80% to 95% seen once. This chain uses TRBV7-9 with TRBJ2-2, with D uncertain. The sequence came from a person aged 18-60 years who received the Ad26.COV2.S COVID-19 vaccine or a placebo. Source: peripheral blood, taken in a trial of Ad26.COV2.S vaccine versus placebo. The CDR3 reads CASSLEGSWSTGELFF. In DNA form, the CDR3 reads TGTGCCAGCAGCTTAGAGGGATCATGGTCGACCGGGGAGCTGTTTTTT.